This T cell receptor beta chain originates from a study of cytomegalovirus exposure and HLA in healthy donors. CDR1 and CDR2 from the germline V gene are SGHVS and FQNEAQ. CDR3 length: 16 amino acids. The ends lost 1 base at V and 5 bases at J; junction bases unmatched: 8. PCR primers comprised 60 Vbeta and 13 Jbeta primers. Repertoires were generated with immunoSEQ multiplex PCR, while TCRdb's copy carries only in-frame clones and drops some. Of roughly 120,000 clones in the sample, less than 80% were seen once. The study's findings and limits: Evidence from a later analysis indicated that most CMV-associated TCR beta chains looked HLA-restricted. Further analysis, carried out later, found HLA-associated TCR beta chains more clonally expanded than equally common other chains.

For this clone: What it recognizes is unknown.

This receptor was obtained from a man between 35 and 55 years old in good health and CMV-seropositive. The sample comprised PBMCs. The genes are TRBV7-8 and TRBJ2-3; the match to TRBD2 covers 8 bases. The CDR3 coding sequence is TGTGCCAGCAGCTTAGGGTCGAGCGGGAGAGTAGATACGCAGTATTTT. It is translated as CASSLGSSGRVDTQYF.